Listed here is a single TCR beta chain. TCRdb redid the calling of the RT-PCR reads with MiXCR, one entry per CDR3 protein. The table lists 190,000 or so distinct CDR3 sequences, around 40% of them singletons. This specimen belongs to a study of patients and donors after allogeneic stem cell transplantation. CDR3 length equals 16 residues. Between the trimmed V and J ends, which lost 0 bases and 3 bases, there was a span of 14 bases. Germline V CDR1 and CDR2: SGHTA, FQGNSA. The source is a human donor who was either an allogeneic HSCT recipient or a stem cell or donor lymphocyte infusion donor (not recorded which). It is not recorded whose cells these are; they may come from a transplant donor. This rearrangement joins TRBV7-2 to TRBJ2-5; D tentatively reads TRBD1 or TRBD2 (5 bases each). Sequenced sample: blood, either unsorted or a sorted T cell fraction (not recorded which). The CDR3 sequence is CASSLAGDGRKETQYF. For the CDR3, the DNA is TGTGCCAGCAGCTTAGCAGGGGACGGACGAAAAGAGACCCAGTACTTC.